The clone carrying this T cell receptor (beta chain) was recorded a few times. What it recognizes is unknown. An end of the junction differs from the germline gene, which may be a read error. This record belongs to a study of T-cell memory formation after mild COVID-19. Study background: The study found TCR clusters largely donor specific. Notes on the study in general: Researchers report contracting CD4+ clones mostly in CM and EM, with CD8+ clones in EMRA. Still unconfirmed is whether the second-wave clones peaking on day 37 recognized SARS-CoV-2. Memory cells collected pre-infection included some clones that later responded, suggesting cross-reactive memory joined.

Germline-derived CDR1 and CDR2 are LGHNA and YNFKEQ. This CDR3 region has 16 residues. TCRdb reprocessed the 5' RACE reads via MiXCR and lists one record per CDR3 protein. In the table there are about 190,000 distinct CDR3 sequences, approximately 20% of which are singletons. The receptor's source is an adult woman who had mild COVID-19 (a few samples of this study predate the infection). Cell type and time point are not known. The material sequenced was PBMCs or a T cell subset sorted from them (not recorded which). This chain uses TRBV4-2 with TRBJ2-2, with D possibly being TRBD1 or TRBD2 (5 bases each). The CDR3 reads CASSQGTPKRSGELFF. DNA for the CDR3: TGTGCCAGCAGTCAAGGGACCCCCAAGCGGAGCGGGGAGCTGTTTTTT.